This TCR beta chain was sequenced for a study of T cells after posttransplantation cyclophosphamide. Trimming cost V 6 bases and J 3 bases, with 12 bases left between them. The CDR3 has 13 residues. Germline CDR1 and CDR2: SNHLY and FYNNEI. This clone has a handful of counts. Its antigen is currently unknown. Assay: immunoSEQ multiplex PCR; the TCRdb copy retains only in-frame clones and omits some. The repertoire holds 45,000 to 65,000 clones, with around 83% as singletons. The study, taken as a whole, reports: Donor CD8+ memory clones often dominated recipient blood repertoires at later times. Blood and skin or GI T cell repertoires showed limited TRB overlap. Recipient CMV seropositivity and CMV reactivation strongly tracked TRB clonality.

This chain joins TRBV2 and TRBJ2-7, with a weak D call TRBD1 (6 bases). The sample taken for sequencing was PBMCs. The receptor was isolated from a man aged 25 to 40 with a blood cancer, CMV-positive, and with a related stem cell donor. CDR3 sequence reads: CASSWDTNYEQYF. The CDR3 region has the DNA TGTGCCAGCAGCTGGGACACTAACTACGAGCAGTACTTC.